The 21 T cell receptor beta chains below all came from one sample that was sequenced in a study of identical twins. MiXCR was run by TCRdb on the 5' RACE reads, yielding one entry per CDR3 protein. The top ten clones hold under 6% of a sample with about 220,000 distinct CDR3 sequences, approximately 7.3% of them seen once. These same records also appear under a second study, on yellow fever vaccine responses in identical twins.

Material: CD8+ T cells sorted from blood. These receptors all come from a woman between 18 and 29 years old in good health.

This clonotype was picked up many times. V gene TRBV2 combines with J gene TRBJ1-1, with D unclear. The CDR3 totals 11 residues. The ends were cut back, 8 bases at V and 5 bases at J, with 9 bases in the middle. Germline values: CDR1 SNHLY, CDR2 FYNNEI. CDR3 coding DNA: TGTGCCAGCCGCGGAAGGACTGAAGCTTTCTTT. It codes for CASRGRTEAFF.

In this sample, this clonotype turned up many times. J is TRBJ1-4 and V is TRBV20-1, with 7 bases matching TRBD1. Per germline, CDR1 DFQATT and CDR2 SNEGSKA (reference sequence). Trimming took 3 bases from V and 7 from J; bases not matched to a gene: 8. This CDR3 is built from 14 residues. The CDR3 is CSASSGTESEKLFF. As DNA, the CDR3 is TGCAGTGCTAGCTCCGGGACAGAAAGTGAAAAACTGTTTTTT.

The V gene is TRBV6-5, the J gene TRBJ1-2; possible D gene TRBD1, 6 bases. Between the trimmed V and J ends, which lost 0 bases and 8 bases, there was a span of 16 bases. The CDR3 has 15 residues. Germline loops: CDR1 MNHEY, CDR2 SVGAGI. The DNA of the CDR3 is TGTGCCAGCAGTTACTCGATATCAGGGGATAGGGGCTACACCTTC. Translated, it gives CASSYSISGDRGYTF.

The chain is built from TRBV11-1 and TRBJ2-1, with 10 bases fitting TRBD2. V lost 5 bases to trimming and J lost 6 bases; unmatched junction nucleotides: 4. Germline CDR1 reads SGHAT; CDR2 reads FQDESV (reference sequence). The CDR3 length is 14 residues. The CDR3 DNA reads TGTGCCAGCAGCCATAGGACTAGCGGCAATGAGCAGTTCTTC. Translating gives CASSHRTSGNEQFF.

This clonotype was counted a few times. CDR3 sequence (DNA): TGTGCCAGCAGCCCCCGCGGGGCGGGAGGTTACGAGCAGTACTTC. As protein: CASSPRGAGGYEQYF. The chain has TRBV7-9 and TRBJ2-7, with 8 bases aligning to TRBD2. This CDR3 comprises 15 residues. The germline V gene encodes CDR1 SEHNR and CDR2 FQNEAQ (reference sequence). V lost 5 bases, J lost 4 bases, and 10 bases stayed unmatched.

In this sample, this clonotype turned up a few times. V and J are TRBV4-1 and TRBJ1-4; TRBD1 aligns across 9 bases. Losses at the gene ends were 4 bases for V and 6 bases for J; bases not matched to a gene: 9. The CDR3 spans 16 residues. CDR1 and CDR2 (germline): MGHRA, YSYEKL. CDR3 sequence: CASSPLQGARDEKLFF. CDR3 in DNA: TGCGCCAGCAGCCCCTTACAGGGGGCGCGAGATGAAAAACTGTTTTTT.

This clonotype was seen only a few times. The rearrangement uses TRBV3-1 and TRBJ2-1; D not certain. The CDR3 contains 18 residues. Germline V lookup: CDR1 LGHDT, CDR2 YNNKEL (reference sequence). V lost 3 bases, J lost 4 bases, and 22 bases lay in between. The CDR3 DNA reads as TGTGCCAGCAGCCATGAAAAACGTGGGGTACCCAGGTACAATGAGCAGTTCTTC. This sequence encodes CASSHEKRGVPRYNEQFF.

This clonotype came up a few times. CDR3: CATSDGSDPGNQPQHF. Written as DNA, the CDR3 is TGTGCCACCAGTGATGGCAGCGACCCCGGCAATCAGCCCCAGCATTTT. This chain links TRBV24-1 with TRBJ1-5; D is ambiguous. V was shortened by 3 bases and J by 2 bases, with 13 bases between the two germline ends. There are 16 residues in the CDR3. The germline gives CDR1 KGHDR, CDR2 SFDVKD.

At least ten counts were recorded for this clonotype. The chain is built from TRBV29-1 and TRBJ2-3; 11 nucleotides match TRBD2. V shed 6 bases, J shed 2 bases, and the junction held 13 bases outside the gene matches. Germline assignment: CDR1 SQVTM and CDR2 ANQGSEA. This CDR3 contains 17 residues. In DNA, the CDR3 is TGCAGCGTGAGGGGACTAGCGGAGTCCCATCCCACAGATACGCAGTATTTT. It specifies CSVRGLAESHPTDTQYF.

This clonotype has at least ten counts. This chain links TRBV29-1 with TRBJ2-7; 8 nucleotides line up with TRBD1. Germline V gene data show CDR1 as SQVTM and CDR2 as ANQGSEA. The CDR3 sequence is 13 residues long. Trimming cost V 5 bases and J 2 bases; bases outside gene matches: 5. The CDR3 protein is CSVHGQGTYEQYF. Here the CDR3 DNA reads TGCAGCGTTCACGGACAGGGCACCTACGAGCAGTACTTC.

The chain has TRBV3-1 and TRBJ2-1, with unresolved D. This CDR3 is 14 amino acids long. In germline, CDR1 is LGHDT, CDR2 YNNKEL (reference sequence). The V end was cut by 0 bases, the J end by 5 bases, with 8 bases between. The CDR3 DNA follows: TGTGCCAGCAGCCAAGATTTCGCGGACAATGAGCAGTTCTTC. Amino acids: CASSQDFADNEQFF.

This clonotype was detected ten times or more. This chain links TRBV29-1 with TRBJ2-3; 8 positions agree with TRBD2. V was clipped by 2 bases and J by 4 bases; unmatched bases: 8. The germline CDR1 and CDR2 sequences are SQVTM and ANQGSEA. CDR3 size: 15 residues. CDR3 in DNA: TGCAGCGTTGAAACCCGGGGGGGCCGCTCAGATACGCAGTATTTT. Protein sequence: CSVETRGGRSDTQYF.

The chain uses TRBV20-1 and TRBJ2-6; D remains ambiguous. The length of the CDR3 is 14 residues. V gave up 0 bases and J gave up 1 base, with 4 bases separating them. Germline V gives CDR1 DFQATT, CDR2 SNEGSKA (reference sequence). The CDR3: CSARDESGANVLTF. In DNA, the CDR3 is TGCAGTGCTAGAGATGAGTCTGGGGCCAACGTCCTGACTTTC.

The chain carries TRBV20-1 and TRBJ2-5; no definite D call. In germline, CDR1 is DFQATT, CDR2 SNEGSKA (reference sequence). V was clipped by 0 bases and J by 5 bases, with 10 bases between them. The length of the CDR3 is 13 residues. The chain's CDR3 is CSARDLGWETQYF. DNA for the CDR3: TGCAGTGCTAGAGATCTGGGTTGGGAGACCCAGTACTTC.

This clonotype was observed a handful of times. The gene calls are TRBV5-1 and TRBJ2-1, with D possibly matching TRBD2 (5 bases). V lost 0 bases, J lost 6 bases, and 10 bases lay in between. Germline CDR1 and CDR2: SGHRS and YFSETQ. This CDR3 is 14 amino acids long. CDR3 amino acids: CASSLAGSVNEQFF. In nucleotides, the CDR3 is TGCGCCAGCAGCTTGGCGGGGTCGGTCAATGAGCAGTTCTTC.

This clonotype was counted a few times. The chain links TRBV12-3 or TRBV12-4 to TRBJ1-5; 11 bases agree with TRBD1. V lost 6 bases and J lost 7; bases outside the gene matches: 5. The CDR3 loop spans 14 amino acids. In nucleotides, the CDR3 is TGTGCCAGCAGAGGACAGGGGGCATGGCAGCCCCAGCATTTT. This codes for CASRGQGAWQPQHF.

The sample holds a few counts of this clonotype. J is TRBJ2-5 and V is TRBV4-1; TRBD2 agrees at 7 bases. This CDR3 has 15 amino acids. From germline, CDR1 is MGHRA and CDR2 YSYEKL. Trimming took 2 bases from V and 5 from J; bases not matched to a gene: 8. The CDR3 DNA is TGCGCCAGCAGCCAATCTTTAGCGGGCGGGGAGACCCAGTACTTC. Translation gives CASSQSLAGGETQYF.

The table lists this clonotype with many counts. The chain uses TRBV29-1 and TRBJ2-1; 8 nucleotides align to TRBD2. V shed 7 bases, J shed 6 bases, and the junction held 11 bases outside the gene matches. This CDR3 is 14 amino acids long. Looked up from germline, CDR1 is SQVTM and CDR2 is ANQGSEA. CDR3 amino acids: CSARSSGSANEQFF. DNA of the CDR3: TGCAGCGCGAGATCAAGCGGGAGTGCCAATGAGCAGTTCTTC.

This clonotype was counted only a few times. The CDR3 here is CASSNRGTDTQYF. The CDR3, as DNA: TGCGCCAGCTCTAATAGGGGCACAGATACGCAGTATTTT. The rearrangement joins TRBV5-1 to TRBJ2-3; D remains unclear. This CDR3 has 13 residues. Germline V gene sequence: CDR1 SGHRS, CDR2 YFSETQ. Trimming stripped 7 bases from V and 1 base from J, with 10 bases between. Drawing the rest from reference TRBV5-1 and TRBJ2-3, the complete variable domain is KAGVTQTPRYLIKTRGQQVTLSCSPISGHRSVSWYQQTPGQGLQFLFEYFSETQRNKGNFPGRFSGRQFSNSRSEMNVSTLELGDSALYLCASSNRGTDTQYFGPGTRLTVL.

This clonotype has just a few counts. This chain links TRBV4-1 with TRBJ1-4; no clear D. Germline-derived CDR1 and CDR2 are MGHRA and YSYEKL. The CDR3 length is 13 residues. The V and J ends lost 3 bases and 7 bases respectively, with 9 bases between them. CDR3 sequence: CASSHNPVEKLFF. CDR3 bases: TGCGCCAGCAGCCATAACCCGGTTGAAAAACTGTTTTTT.

This clonotype appeared many times. This chain uses TRBV7-9 with TRBJ2-7; TRBD2 might be the D (6 bases). The CDR3 spans 14 residues. The V gene lost 5 bases and the J gene lost 11 bases, with 22 bases spanning the gap. Per germline, CDR1 SEHNR and CDR2 FQNEAQ (reference sequence). The CDR3 nucleotides read TGTGCCAGCAGCCCCCTTGGCGGGAAACTAGAGGAGTACTTC. This codes for CASSPLGGKLEEYF.